One TCR beta chain is described in this entry. The antigen remains undetermined. The CDR3 has 15 amino acids. CDR1 and CDR2 from the germline V gene are SEHNR and FQNEAQ (reference sequence). V trimming: 5 bases; J trimming: 3 bases; junction bases outside the gene matches: 10. This specimen belongs to a study of siplizumab effects on memory and regulatory T cells. Study findings and constraints: Unstimulated subsets captured only a minor fraction of alloreactive clones. Alloreactive sequences whose origin lay in unstimulated CD4+ memory cells were significantly reduced by siplizumab. Most proliferating CD4+ or CD8+ clones, roughly 75-97%, had no naive or memory assignment. Naive T cells looked more diverse than memory cells, and they looked like major contributors to the alloresponse.

Assay used: immunoSEQ multiplex PCR; TCRdb lists only in-frame clones, some missing. The sample yields approximately 50,000 clones, roughly 93% seen once. The sequence derives from a human donor in good health. The chain recombines TRBV7-9 with TRBJ2-7; 7 bases map to TRBD1. The sequenced sample consisted of CD8+ T cells sorted from blood. CDR3 nucleotide sequence: TGTGCCAGCAGCCAATCATCGACAGGGAACTACGAGCAGTACTTC. It is translated as CASSQSSTGNYEQYF.